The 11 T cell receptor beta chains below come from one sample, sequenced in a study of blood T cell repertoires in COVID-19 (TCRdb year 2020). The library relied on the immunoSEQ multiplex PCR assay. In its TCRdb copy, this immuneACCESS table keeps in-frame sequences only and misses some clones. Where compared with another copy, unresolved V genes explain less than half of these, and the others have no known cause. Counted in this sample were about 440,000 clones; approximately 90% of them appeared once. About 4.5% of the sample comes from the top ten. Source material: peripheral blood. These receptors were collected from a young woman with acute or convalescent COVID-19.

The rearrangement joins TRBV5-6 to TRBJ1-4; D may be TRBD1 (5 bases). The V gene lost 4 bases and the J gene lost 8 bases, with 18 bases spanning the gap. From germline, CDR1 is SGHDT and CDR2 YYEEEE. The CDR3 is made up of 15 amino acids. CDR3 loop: CASSAYPGRGEKLFF. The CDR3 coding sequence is TGTGCCAGCAGCGCGTACCCGGGGCGGGGGGAAAAACTGTTTTTT. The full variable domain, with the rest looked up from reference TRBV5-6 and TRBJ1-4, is DAGVTQSPTHLIKTRGQQVTLRCSPKSGHDTVSWYQQALGQGPQFIFQYYEEEERQRGNFPDRFSGHQFPNYSSELNVNALLLGDSALYLCASSAYPGRGEKLFFGSGTQLSVL.

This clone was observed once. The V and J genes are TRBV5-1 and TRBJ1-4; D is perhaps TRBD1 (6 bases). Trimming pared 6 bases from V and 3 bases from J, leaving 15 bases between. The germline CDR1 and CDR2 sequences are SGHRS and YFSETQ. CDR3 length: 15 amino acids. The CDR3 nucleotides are TGCGCCAGCAAATATACAACAGGGTCTAATGAAAAACTGTTTTTT. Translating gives CASKYTTGSNEKLFF.

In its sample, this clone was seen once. CDR3 sequence reads: CASSTGQVYYGYTF. For the CDR3, the DNA is TGTGCCAGCTCAACGGGACAGGTTTACTATGGCTACACCTTC. The chain is built from TRBV18 and TRBJ1-2, with TRBD1 identical over 8 bases. V dropped 5 bases and J dropped 3; count of bases not matched to a gene: 5. Germline CDR1 and CDR2: KGHSH and LQKENI. This CDR3 is 14 amino acids long.

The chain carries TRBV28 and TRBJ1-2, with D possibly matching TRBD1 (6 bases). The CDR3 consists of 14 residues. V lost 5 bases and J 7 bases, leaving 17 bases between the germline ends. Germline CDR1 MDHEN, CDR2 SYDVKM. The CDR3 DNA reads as TGTGCCAGCAGTCTAAACAGGGCTCTCGCTGGCTACACCTTC. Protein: CASSLNRALAGYTF.

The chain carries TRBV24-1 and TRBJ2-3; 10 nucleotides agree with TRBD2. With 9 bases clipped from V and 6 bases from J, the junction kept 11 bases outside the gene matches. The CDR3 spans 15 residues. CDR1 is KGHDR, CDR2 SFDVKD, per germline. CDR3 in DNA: TGTGCCACCCAAGGTGGACTAGCGGACCGGGATACGCAGTATTTT. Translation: CATQGGLADRDTQYF.

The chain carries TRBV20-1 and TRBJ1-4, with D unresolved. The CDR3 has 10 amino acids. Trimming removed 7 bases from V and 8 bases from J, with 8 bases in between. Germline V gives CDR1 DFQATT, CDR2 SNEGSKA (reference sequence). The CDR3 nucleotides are TGCAGTGTCTTGCGGGAAAAACTGTTTTTT. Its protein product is CSVLREKLFF.

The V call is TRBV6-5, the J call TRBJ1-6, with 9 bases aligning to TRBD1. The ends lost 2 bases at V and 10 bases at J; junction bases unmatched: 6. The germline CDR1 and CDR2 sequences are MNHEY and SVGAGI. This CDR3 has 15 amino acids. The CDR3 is CASSYRDRVGSPLHF. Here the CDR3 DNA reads TGTGCCAGCAGTTACAGGGACAGGGTTGGATCACCCCTCCACTTT.

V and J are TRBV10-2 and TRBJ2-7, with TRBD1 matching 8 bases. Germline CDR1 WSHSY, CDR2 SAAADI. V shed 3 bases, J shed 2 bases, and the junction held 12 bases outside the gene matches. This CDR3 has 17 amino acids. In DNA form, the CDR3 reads TGCGCCAGCAGTGAACGGTACCGGGACAGGTCCCCCTACGAGCAGTACTTC. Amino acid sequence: CASSERYRDRSPYEQYF.

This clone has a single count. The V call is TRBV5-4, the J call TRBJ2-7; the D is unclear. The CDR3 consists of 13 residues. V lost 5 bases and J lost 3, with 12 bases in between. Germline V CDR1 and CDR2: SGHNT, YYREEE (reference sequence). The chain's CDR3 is CASRPRGGYEQYF. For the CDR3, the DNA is TGTGCCAGCAGACCCCGCGGCGGCTACGAGCAGTACTTC.

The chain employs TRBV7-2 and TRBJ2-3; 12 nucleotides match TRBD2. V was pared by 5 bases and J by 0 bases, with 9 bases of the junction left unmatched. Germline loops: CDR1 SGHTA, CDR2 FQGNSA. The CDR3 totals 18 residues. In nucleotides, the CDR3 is TGTGCCAGCAGCCAAAAGACTAGCGGGGGAACTAGCACAGATACGCAGTATTTT. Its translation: CASSQKTSGGTSTDTQYF.

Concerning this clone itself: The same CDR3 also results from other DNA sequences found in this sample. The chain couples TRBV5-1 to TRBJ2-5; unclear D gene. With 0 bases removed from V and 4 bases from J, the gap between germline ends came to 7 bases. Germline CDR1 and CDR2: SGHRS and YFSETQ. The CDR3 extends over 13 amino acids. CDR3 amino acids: CASSLGPGETQYF. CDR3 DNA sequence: TGCGCCAGCAGCTTGGGACCGGGAGAGACCCAGTACTTC.